This note documents a single T cell receptor (beta chain) sequence. This clonotype was detected only a few times. Its binding antigen is unknown. Relative to the germline gene, one junction end is altered; a read error may explain this. The CDR3 numbers 14 residues from cysteine through phenylalanine. Left in the record is the CDR3 DNA by itself, 42 bases read in frame from the first base. Per the germline V gene (reference sequence), WNHNN is the CDR1 and SYGVQD is the CDR2. The sample belongs to a study of liver allograft versus peripheral blood T cells (dated by TCRdb to 2019 to 2021). For the study in its entirety: The study compared the T cell receptor repertoires present in transplanted livers with the repertoires present in the peripheral blood of liver transplant recipients. Overall results and qualifications from the work: According to the report, the T cell receptor repertoires detected in peripheral blood were different from the repertoires found inside liver allografts.

The listed sequencing device is Illumina MiSeq. In-frame beta chains were kept once TCRdb had trimmed the public reads at Q25 with fastp and called clones with MiXCR. Identical CDR3 protein sequences are pooled into one entry, listed with their most common genes and DNA. This sample has about 3,900 distinct CDR3 sequences in its table, and 20% to 25% of those were observed once. The ten largest make up 4.5% of the sample. The sequence is built from TRBV10-1 and TRBJ1-1; no confident D gene assignment can be made. This sequence originates from a human patient who had a liver transplant. In patients who had a transplant, some T cells may come from the graft donor. Read as DNA, the sequence is TGTGCCGGGCATGGGTCCCCGACCGGCCTGAAAGCTTTCTTT. Its coded protein is CAGHGSPTGLKAFF.